This T cell receptor (beta chain) came from a study of tumor and adjacent non-tumor tissue in lung cancer. The library came from three nested PCR rounds adapted from ARM-PCR protocols. A single record per CDR3 protein comes from TCRdb applying MiXCR to the multiplex PCR reads. The sample gives 100,000 to 150,000 distinct CDR3 sequences, around three fifths of which show up once; 9.5% to 15% is in the top ten. A note on this clonotype: A much larger clonotype is one base distant, so this may be a read error.

V was cut by 5 bases and J by 8 bases, with 12 bases left in between. The CDR3 is 12 residues long. Germline V lookup: CDR1 MNHNS, CDR2 SASEGT. RNA was extracted from bulk tissue without any cell sorting. The receptor's source is a man younger than 45 with non-small cell lung cancer. The sample taken for sequencing was lung tumor tissue. V and J are TRBV6-1 and TRBJ1-2; D is unresolved. The CDR3 DNA is TGTGCCAGCAGTCTCCCGTCAGGAGGCTACACCTTC. This gives the protein CASSLPSGGYTF.